One sample yielded the 9 T cell receptor beta chains listed below, sequenced in a study of control samples from healthy donors and cancer patients. Produced via immunoSEQ multiplex PCR; TCRdb's table is partial and in-frame only. The sample includes approximately 65,000 clones, 89% of them seen just once. Sequencing used PBMCs. The receptor source for this set is a man aged 60-69 years with lung cancer.

This chain uses TRBV19 with TRBJ2-5; 8 positions match TRBD2. V lost 6 bases to trimming and J lost 0 bases; unmatched junction nucleotides: 3. CDR1 LNHDA and CDR2 SQIVND come from the germline V gene (reference sequence). This CDR3 is 14 amino acids long. CDR3 protein: CASSFGRDQETQYF. The CDR3 bases are TGTGCCAGTAGCTTCGGGAGGGACCAAGAGACCCAGTACTTC.

The chain couples TRBV29-1 to TRBJ1-2; the D is unclear. CDR1 and CDR2 (germline): SQVTM, ANQGSEA. CDR3 length equals 13 residues. V lost 7 bases, J lost 2 bases, and 14 bases lay in between. CDR3 DNA sequence: TGCAGCGCCTGGGAGGATATGAACTATGGCTACACCTTC. It specifies CSAWEDMNYGYTF.

V is TRBV5-5 and J is TRBJ1-2; D is unclear. Germline CDR1 is SGHKS and CDR2 is YYEKEE (reference sequence). CDR3 length: 13 residues. V was shortened by 3 bases and J by 6 bases, with 12 bases between the two germline ends. The CDR3 DNA reads as TGTGCCAGCAGCTCGCAACCGGAAGATGGCTACACCTTC. Residues: CASSSQPEDGYTF.

The chain links TRBV5-1 to TRBJ1-1; no firm D call. The CDR3 totals 14 residues. Germline V gene data show CDR1 as SGHRS and CDR2 as YFSETQ. Trimming removed 4 bases at V and 0 bases at J, with 10 bases between. The CDR3 nucleotides are TGCGCCAGCAGCGCATCCCACTTGAACACTGAAGCTTTCTTT. Amino acids: CASSASHLNTEAFF.

This clone has a single count. The V and J genes are TRBV6-5 and TRBJ1-1, with D possibly TRBD1 on 5 matching bases. The CDR3 consists of 15 residues. Germline V CDR1 and CDR2: MNHEY, SVGAGI. Trimming pared 6 bases from V and 1 base from J, leaving 15 bases between. The CDR3 nucleotides are TGTGCCAGCAGCCTGAACATAGGACAGAACACTGAAGCTTTCTTT. It specifies CASSLNIGQNTEAFF.

CDR3 DNA: TGTGCCAGCGGACAGGGGGCTACGTATGGCTACACCTTC. It codes for CASGQGATYGYTF. The V gene is TRBV18, the J gene TRBJ1-2; 11 nucleotides line up with TRBD1. J was trimmed by 5 bases and V by 8 bases; bases with no gene match: 4. This CDR3 is 13 amino acids long. CDR1 and CDR2 (germline): KGHSH, LQKENI.

CDR3 nucleotide sequence: TGTGCCAGCAGCTTATGGACAGCCCGCACTGAAGCTTTCTTT. It codes for CASSLWTARTEAFF. The chain links TRBV7-2 to TRBJ1-1, with D perhaps matching TRBD1 (6 bases). Germline lookup yields CDR1 SGHTA and CDR2 FQGNSA. The V end was cut by 2 bases, the J end by 4 bases, with 11 bases between. The CDR3 loop spans 14 amino acids.

This clone was counted a single time. V usage is TRBV27 and J usage is TRBJ2-2; TRBD1 aligns across 8 bases. The CDR3 loop spans 15 amino acids. Germline loops: CDR1 MNHEY, CDR2 SMNVEV (reference sequence). Losses at the gene ends were 5 bases for V and 6 bases for J; bases not matched to a gene: 8. DNA for the CDR3: TGTGCCAGCAGTCCGTGGACAGGGCAGGCCGGGGAGCTGTTTTTT. This gives the protein CASSPWTGQAGELFF.

The chain uses TRBV24-1 and TRBJ2-4, with TRBD1 matching 7 bases. CDR1 and CDR2 (germline): KGHDR, SFDVKD. Unmatched junction bases numbered 8, after V lost 3 bases and J lost 10 bases. This CDR3 region has 14 residues. CDR3 DNA: TGTGCCACCAGTGATACCAGACAGGGAGATATTCAGTACTTC. It yields the protein CATSDTRQGDIQYF.